A single sample gave rise to the 32 T cell receptor beta chains below, sequenced in a study of T cells in Graves' hyperthyroidism and ophthalmopathy. TCR beta CDR3 regions were amplified from RNA transcripts. Carried out on the TCR CDR3, a first-round RT-PCR used the HTBI primer set. TCRdb independently ran MiXCR on the multiplex PCR reads; one entry per CDR3 protein. The data show hundreds of thousands of distinct CDR3 sequences, around 13% seen once. The sequenced sample consisted of blood. The receptors were sampled from a woman between 18 and 29 years old with Graves' hyperthyroidism.

About this clonotype: A much more abundant neighbour one base away suggests this may be a read error. The V call is TRBV30, the J call TRBJ1-1, with 9 bases identical to TRBD1. The CDR3 sequence is 14 residues long. Germline V gene sequence: CDR1 GTSNPN, CDR2 SVGIG (reference sequence). In DNA, the CDR3 is TGTGCCTGGAGTGAGACAGGGGGAATACCTGAAACTTTCTTT. Translated, it gives CAWSETGGIPETFF.

This clonotype has just a few counts. The CDR3 DNA reads TGTGCCAGCAGTCGGCGGGAGGCAGACAATGAGCAGTTCTTC. It codes for CASSRREADNEQFF. V is TRBV25-1 and J is TRBJ2-1; 8 bases match TRBD2. Germline loops: CDR1 MGHDK, CDR2 SYGVNS. V shed 5 bases, J shed 5 bases, and the junction held 5 bases outside the gene matches. The CDR3 covers 14 residues.

The gene calls are TRBV5-5 and TRBJ2-7, with D perhaps TRBD1 or TRBD2 (5 bases each). The CDR3 extends over 17 amino acids. Germline V gives CDR1 SGHKS, CDR2 YYEKEE (reference sequence). Trimming took 3 bases from V and 0 from J, leaving 19 bases between them. CDR3 in amino acids: CASSSQPGTLGSYEQYF. Here the CDR3 DNA reads TGTGCCAGCAGCTCGCAGCCTGGGACGTTGGGCTCCTACGAGCAGTACTTC.

The V call is TRBV9, the J call TRBJ2-7, with a weak D call TRBD1 (5 bases). CDR1 is SGDLS and CDR2 is YYNGEE in the germline V gene. V lost 0 bases and J lost 0, with 13 bases in between. This CDR3 has 16 residues. Written as DNA, the CDR3 is TGTGCCAGCAGCGTAGGTGCAGGGCCAAGCTCCTACGAGCAGTACTTC. Translated: CASSVGAGPSSYEQYF.

This clonotype was observed a few times. CDR3 loop: CASSLDITGGYSYEQYF. In DNA, the CDR3 is TGCGCCAGCAGCCTGGACATAACAGGGGGTTACTCCTACGAGCAGTACTTC. This rearrangement joins TRBV5-1 to TRBJ2-7, with 8 bases aligning to TRBD1. This CDR3 is built from 17 residues. Per germline, CDR1 SGHRS and CDR2 YFSETQ. Trimming cost V 4 bases and J 0 bases; bases outside gene matches: 12.

Many counts were recorded for this clonotype. The chain carries TRBV7-8 and TRBJ1-1; D unclear. The CDR3 sequence is 16 residues long. V was shortened by 1 base and J by 0 bases, with 12 bases between the two germline ends. Germline assignment: CDR1 SGHVS and CDR2 FQNEAQ. The CDR3 DNA sequence: TGTGCCAGCAGCTTAGGGCTGGGCAGCTTGAACACTGAAGCTTTCTTT. Translation gives CASSLGLGSLNTEAFF.

As regards this clonotype: A much larger clone is a single base away; this may be a read error. The chain joins TRBV18 to TRBJ2-3; no clear D. CDR3 length: 14 residues. Germline V lookup: CDR1 KGHSH, CDR2 LQKENI. CDR3 residues: CVSSRHPGADTQYF. CDR3 bases: TGTGTCAGCTCACGGCATCCCGGAGCAGATACGCAGTATTTT. Combining the CDR3 with reference TRBV18 and TRBJ2-3 gives the whole variable domain NAGVMQNPRHLVRRRGQEARLRCSPMKGHSHVYWYRQLPEEGLKFMVYLQKENIIDESGMPKERFSAEFPKEGPSILRIQQVVRGDSAAYFCVSSRHPGADTQYFGPGTRLTVL.

CDR3 DNA: TGTGCCAGCAGCTTCTTAACTCGCGAGCAGTACTTC. It codes for CASSFLTREQYF. The chain links TRBV7-3 to TRBJ2-7, with unresolved D. Germline CDR1 and CDR2: SGHTA and FQGTGA. This CDR3 contains 12 residues. V gave up 3 bases and J gave up 6 bases, with 9 bases separating them.

V and J are TRBV20-1 and TRBJ2-5; D unresolved. Trimming cost V 2 bases and J 5 bases, with 9 bases left between them. The CDR3 covers 12 residues. Germline CDR1 is DFQATT and CDR2 is SNEGSKA (reference sequence). In DNA form, the CDR3 reads TGCAGTGCTAGACTTGGAAGGGAGACCCAGTACTTC. It specifies CSARLGRETQYF.

This clonotype appeared a few times. V is TRBV6-5 and J is TRBJ2-7; tentative D call: TRBD2 (6 bases). There are 16 residues in the CDR3. Germline V gene data show CDR1 as MNHEY and CDR2 as SVGAGI. The ends were cut back, 2 bases at V and 3 bases at J, with 17 bases in the middle. This chain's CDR3 is CASSYHPPTEGYEQYF. For the CDR3, the DNA is TGTGCCAGCAGTTACCACCCCCCCACGGAGGGCTACGAGCAGTACTTC.

This clonotype has just a few counts. This chain uses TRBV4-3 with TRBJ1-5; no reliable D call. This CDR3 contains 15 residues. CDR1 LGHNA and CDR2 YSLEER come from the germline V gene. V was cut by 0 bases and J by 7 bases, with 13 bases left in between. In DNA, the CDR3 is TGCGCCAGCAGCCAAGACACCGGGGTAGGGCAGCCCCAGCATTTT. Translated, it gives CASSQDTGVGQPQHF.

The V and J genes are TRBV29-1 and TRBJ2-7; TRBD1 or TRBD2 may be the D gene (5 bases each). Germline V lookup: CDR1 SQVTM, CDR2 ANQGSEA. The V and J ends lost 5 bases and 4 bases respectively, with 15 bases between them. This CDR3 has 13 residues. CDR3 residues: CSVRGEGGYEQYF. The DNA for the CDR3 is TGCAGCGTTAGGGGCGAGGGTGGATACGAGCAGTACTTC.

V gene TRBV5-5 combines with J gene TRBJ2-3; no clear D gene. Trimming left V 0 bases short and J 2 bases short, with 19 bases between. Germline lookup yields CDR1 SGHKS and CDR2 YYEKEE (reference sequence). The CDR3 totals 18 residues. In DNA form, the CDR3 reads TGTGCCAGCAGCTTGGCCAGCGACGGCGAAGTTTACACAGATACGCAGTATTTT. Its translation: CASSLASDGEVYTDTQYF.

This clonotype was counted between two and nine times. The chain links TRBV18 to TRBJ2-3; D is perhaps TRBD1 (10 bases). Trimming shortened V by 1 base and J by 2 bases, and 25 bases separated the two germline ends. This CDR3 has 20 amino acids. Germline V gives CDR1 KGHSH, CDR2 LQKENI. The CDR3 bases are TGTGCCAGCTCACCACGTGGGACAGGGGTTCTAGCGGGGAACACAGATACGCAGTATTTT. This encodes CASSPRGTGVLAGNTDTQYF.

For this clonotype: This may arise from a read error, as a much more abundant clone is one base away. This sequence joins TRBV27 and TRBJ2-1; 8 bases are a match to TRBD2. This CDR3 is built from 16 residues. CDR1 and CDR2 (germline): MNHEY, SMNVEV (reference sequence). The CDR3 spells CASSLEAGGSNNEQSF. The CDR3 bases are TGTGCCAGCAGTTTAGAGGCGGGAGGCTCAAACAATGAGCAGTCCTTC.

The chain is built from TRBV7-9 and TRBJ2-1, with D perhaps TRBD2 (6 bases). The CDR3 loop spans 16 amino acids. V was trimmed by 3 bases and J by 15 bases, leaving 27 bases between them. The V gene's germline CDR1 is SEHNR and CDR2 FQNEAQ (reference sequence). The CDR3 protein is CASSFIAGTRSDKRFF. CDR3 in DNA: TGTGCCAGCAGCTTTATAGCCGGGACTCGGAGCGACAAGAGGTTCTTC.

This clonotype was observed a few times. This rearrangement joins TRBV28 to TRBJ2-2; 9 bases agree with TRBD2. Germline V gene data show CDR1 as MDHEN and CDR2 as SYDVKM. This CDR3 comprises 15 residues. The J segment lost 2 bases and the V segment lost 3 bases, leaving 1 base of the junction unmatched. CDR3 sequence reads: CASSFLAGNTGELFF. The CDR3 DNA reads as TGTGCCAGCAGTTTCCTAGCGGGAAACACCGGGGAGCTGTTTTTT.

The gene calls are TRBV6-6 and TRBJ2-1; weak D call: TRBD2 (6 bases). The germline CDR1 and CDR2 sequences are MNHNY and SVGAGI (reference sequence). The CDR3 contains 14 residues. Between the trimmed V and J ends, which lost 2 bases and 3 bases, there was a span of 8 bases. The CDR3 bases are TGTGCCAGCAGTTACAGGGGAGGCTACAATGAGCAGTTCTTC. Its protein is CASSYRGGYNEQFF.

J is TRBJ1-5 and V is TRBV19; 10 nucleotides agree with TRBD1. The V gene's germline CDR1 is LNHDA and CDR2 SQIVND (reference sequence). This CDR3 has 16 residues. J lost 0 bases, V lost 5 bases, and 4 bases had no gene match. The CDR3 here is CASSAGQGISNQPQHF. In DNA, the CDR3 is TGTGCCAGTAGTGCGGGACAGGGGATTAGCAATCAGCCCCAGCATTTT. Full variable domain (outside the CDR3, taken from reference TRBV19 and TRBJ1-5): DGGITQSPKYLFRKEGQNVTLSCEQNLNHDAMYWYRQDPGQGLRLIYYSQIVNDFQKGDIAEGYSVSREKKESFPLTVTSAQKNPTAFYLCASSAGQGISNQPQHFGDGTRLSIL.

This clonotype was detected many times. The V call is TRBV28, the J call TRBJ2-4, with D maybe TRBD1 (7 bases). The length of the CDR3 is 14 residues. V gave up 6 bases and J gave up 2 bases, with 11 bases separating them. CDR1 MDHEN and CDR2 SYDVKM come from the germline V gene. DNA for the CDR3: TGTGCCAGCAGGCAGGGGGGAACCAAAAACATTCAGTACTTC. Residues: CASRQGGTKNIQYF.

This clonotype was seen only a few times. The J gene is TRBJ2-1, the V gene TRBV6-2 or TRBV6-3; D ambiguous. The CDR3 runs 15 residues. Germline V CDR1 and CDR2: MNHEY, SVGEGT. Trimming took 0 bases from V and 4 from J, leaving 10 bases between them. The CDR3 loop is CASSYSGNRYNEQFF. The CDR3 nucleotides read TGTGCCAGCAGTTACTCAGGGAACCGATACAATGAGCAGTTCTTC.

A few counts support this clonotype. The gene calls are TRBV7-2 and TRBJ2-1; 13 nucleotides align to TRBD2. This CDR3 has 16 amino acids. V dropped 3 bases and J dropped 7; count of bases not matched to a gene: 6. Germline lookup yields CDR1 SGHTA and CDR2 FQGNSA. The CDR3 reads CASSFFGLAGVNEQFF. The DNA for the CDR3 is TGTGCCAGCAGCTTCTTTGGACTAGCGGGAGTGAATGAGCAGTTCTTC. The complete variable domain, with remaining parts taken from reference TRBV7-2 and TRBJ2-1, reads GAGVSQSPSNKVTEKGKDVELRCDPISGHTALYWYRQSLGQGLEFLIYFQGNSAPDKSGLPSDRFSAERTGGSVSTLTIQRTQQEDSAVYLCASSFFGLAGVNEQFFGPGTRLTVL.

This clonotype was found many times. The CDR3 protein is CAWSQQGDGGYTF. DNA for the CDR3: TGTGCCTGGAGTCAACAGGGGGATGGTGGCTACACCTTC. This chain links TRBV30 with TRBJ1-2, with 8 bases aligning to TRBD1. V was clipped by 2 bases and J by 7 bases; unmatched bases: 6. CDR3 length equals 13 residues. Per the germline V gene, CDR1 is GTSNPN and CDR2 is SVGIG (reference sequence).

The sample holds many counts of this clonotype. CDR3 coding DNA: TGTGCCTGGAGTGTAAACTACTATGGCTACACCTTC. Amino acids: CAWSVNYYGYTF. The chain couples TRBV30 to TRBJ1-2; no clear D. V lost 0 bases, J lost 3 bases, and 5 bases lay in between. This CDR3 comprises 12 residues. Germline V gives CDR1 GTSNPN, CDR2 SVGIG (reference sequence). Drawing the rest from reference TRBV30 and TRBJ1-2, the complete variable domain is SQTIHQWPATLVQPVGSPLSLECTVEGTSNPNLYWYRQAAGRGLQLLFYSVGIGQISSEVPQNLSASRPQDRQFILSSKKLLLSDSGFYLCAWSVNYYGYTFGSGTRLTVV.

The V gene is TRBV7-9, the J gene TRBJ2-5; D not resolved. V shed 4 bases and J shed 1 base, with 13 bases lying between them. The CDR3 extends over 15 amino acids. The germline V gene has CDR1 SEHNR and CDR2 FQNEAQ (reference sequence). The CDR3 bases are TGTGCCAGCAGCTCTGGAACGGGCCTCCAAGAGACCCAGTACTTC. Translating gives CASSSGTGLQETQYF.

The sample holds many counts of this clonotype. J is TRBJ2-5 and V is TRBV2, with a weak D call TRBD1 (6 bases). The germline CDR1 and CDR2 sequences are SNHLY and FYNNEI. V was clipped by 8 bases and J by 5 bases, with 18 bases between them. This CDR3 is 14 amino acids long. In nucleotides, the CDR3 is TGTGCCAGCTGGGGTGTACAGGGTTCCGAGACCCAGTACTTC. The encoded protein is CASWGVQGSETQYF.

This clonotype was detected many times. This chain uses TRBV27 with TRBJ1-1; the D is unclear. This CDR3 region has 14 residues. Germline assignment: CDR1 MNHEY and CDR2 SMNVEV (reference sequence). Trimming shortened V by 7 bases and J by 1 base, and 13 bases separated the two germline ends. The CDR3 loop is CASKLVRANTEAFF. The DNA for the CDR3 is TGTGCCAGCAAGCTGGTCCGGGCGAACACTGAAGCTTTCTTT.

The sample holds a few counts of this clonotype. CDR3 bases: TGTGCCAGTAGTACGGGACAGGGAGGAAATCAGCCCCAGCATTTT. Translating gives CASSTGQGGNQPQHF. V is TRBV19 and J is TRBJ1-5; 9 bases are a match to TRBD1. Germline-derived CDR1 and CDR2 are LNHDA and SQIVND (reference sequence). The V gene end was trimmed by 4 bases and the J gene end by 4 bases; junction bases not matched to a gene: 5. The CDR3 sequence is 15 residues long. The variable domain in full, completed from reference TRBV19 and TRBJ1-5, reads DGGITQSPKYLFRKEGQNVTLSCEQNLNHDAMYWYRQDPGQGLRLIYYSQIVNDFQKGDIAEGYSVSREKKESFPLTVTSAQKNPTAFYLCASSTGQGGNQPQHFGDGTRLSIL.

About this clonotype: Germline is not matched at one junction end, which may reflect a read error. The chain employs TRBV6-4 and TRBJ2-1; no reliable D call. Germline V gene sequence: CDR1 MRHNA, CDR2 SNTAGT. The CDR3 length is 12 residues. For the CDR3, the DNA is TGTGCCAGCAGTGACGGGTACAGTGAGCAGTTCTTC. Translation: CASSDGYSEQFF.

This chain connects TRBV4-1 to TRBJ2-5, with 7 bases matching TRBD1. The CDR3 runs to 16 residues. CDR1 and CDR2 (germline): MGHRA, YSYEKL. The junction had 7 bases not matched to a gene; V was cut back by 2 bases and J by 1 base. The DNA for the CDR3 is TGCGCCAGCAGCCAAATCGGCAGGGGGATCCAAGAGACCCAGTACTTC. Amino acids: CASSQIGRGIQETQYF.

This clonotype was detected many times. The chain joins TRBV13 to TRBJ2-7, with TRBD2 identical over 8 bases. Germline CDR1 is PRHDT and CDR2 is FYEKMQ (reference sequence). J gave up 2 bases and V 6 bases, and 3 bases lay outside the gene matches. CDR3 length: 13 amino acids. CDR3 region: CASRISGTYEQYF. CDR3 DNA sequence: TGTGCCAGCAGGATTAGCGGGACCTACGAGCAGTACTTC.

This clonotype was recorded many times. The rearrangement links TRBV7-8 to TRBJ2-7, with 8 positions matching TRBD2. Germline trimming cut 0 bases from V and 4 bases from J; bases unmatched to any gene: 5. This CDR3 is built from 15 residues. Germline V gene lookup returns CDR1 SGHVS and CDR2 FQNEAQ. The CDR3 nucleotides are TGTGCCAGCAGCTTAGCGGCTAGCGGGCCTTACGAGCAGTACTTC. Its translation: CASSLAASGPYEQYF.